This TCR beta chain originates from a study of siplizumab effects on memory and regulatory T cells. Overall study results and limits: The apparent diversity of naive T cells exceeded that of memory cells, and naive T cells seemed to make a major contribution to the alloresponse. A minor fraction of alloreactive clones, and no more, mapped to unstimulated subsets.

Concerning this clone itself: Its matching antigen is unknown.

Clones were read by immunoSEQ multiplex PCR, and TCRdb kept only the in-frame ones, dropping some. The sample has about 120,000 clones; roughly 93% are singletons. The receptor was isolated from a human donor in good health. Sequencing used non-Treg CD4+ T cells sorted from blood.

In nucleotides, the CDR3 is TGCGCCAGCAGCTTGGGCGGACAGAACACCGGGGAGCTGTTTTTT. Its protein product is CASSLGGQNTGELFF. The V gene is TRBV5-1, the J gene TRBJ2-2, with D perhaps matching TRBD1 (5 bases). V lost 0 bases, J lost 1 base, and 7 bases lay in between. This CDR3 contains 15 residues. In germline, CDR1 is SGHRS, CDR2 YFSETQ.